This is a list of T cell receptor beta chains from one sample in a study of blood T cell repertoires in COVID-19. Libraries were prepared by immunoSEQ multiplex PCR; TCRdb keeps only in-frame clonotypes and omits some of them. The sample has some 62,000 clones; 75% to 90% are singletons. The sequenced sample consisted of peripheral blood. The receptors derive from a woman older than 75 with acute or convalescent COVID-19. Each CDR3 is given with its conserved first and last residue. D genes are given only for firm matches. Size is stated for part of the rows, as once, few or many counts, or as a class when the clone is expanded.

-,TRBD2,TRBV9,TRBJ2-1,CASSPPGREDDEQFF,TGTGCCAGCAGCCCCCCGGGGCGGGAGGATGATGAGCAGTTCTTC
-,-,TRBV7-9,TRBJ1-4,CASSLSQATNEKLFF,TGTGCCAGCAGCTTATCTCAGGCAACTAATGAAAAACTGTTTTTT
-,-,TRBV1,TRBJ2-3,CTSSHVRGPYSTDTQYF,TGCACCAGCAGCCACGTAAGGGGGCCTTATAGCACAGATACGCAGTATTTT
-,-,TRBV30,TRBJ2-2,CAWTPSKDSGAGELFF,TGTGCCTGGACCCCCAGTAAGGACAGCGGGGCCGGGGAGCTGTTTTTT
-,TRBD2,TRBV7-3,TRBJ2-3,CASSLTGGADTQYF,TGTGCCAGCAGCTTAACCGGGGGGGCCGATACGCAGTATTTT
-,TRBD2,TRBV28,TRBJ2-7,CASSLGGVLAYEQYF,TGTGCCAGCAGCCTCGGGGGGGTACTAGCCTACGAGCAGTACTTC
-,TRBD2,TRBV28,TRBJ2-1,CASSTGSGSFNEQFF,TGTGCCAGCAGCACGGGGAGCGGGAGTTTCAATGAGCAGTTCTTC
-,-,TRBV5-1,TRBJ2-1,CASSLTGQSYNEQFF,TGCGCCAGCAGCTTGACCGGACAGTCCTACAATGAGCAGTTCTTC
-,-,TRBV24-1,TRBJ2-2,CATSHTGALNTGELFF,TGTGCCACCAGTCATACGGGAGCCCTGAACACCGGGGAGCTGTTTTTT
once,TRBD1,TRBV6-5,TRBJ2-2,CASSLGQGAPGRLFF,TGTGCCAGCAGCCTTGGACAGGGGGCACCCGGCCGGCTGTTTTTT
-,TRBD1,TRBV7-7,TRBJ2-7,CASSHLGRGPSARSDEQYF,TGTGCCAGCAGCCACTTGGGCAGGGGGCCTTCGGCGAGGAGCGACGAGCAGTACTTC
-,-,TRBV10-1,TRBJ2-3,CASSECPTGTASTDTQYF,TGCGCCAGCAGTGAGTGCCCTACAGGGACGGCTAGCACAGATACGCAGTATTTT
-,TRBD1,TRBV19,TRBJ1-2,CASRRPGQIYGYTF,TGTGCCAGTAGGCGTCCGGGACAGATCTATGGCTACACCTTC
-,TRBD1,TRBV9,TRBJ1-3,CASSSPTGNTAVSGNTIYF,TGTGCCAGCAGCTCCCCGACAGGGAATACTGCGGTCTCTGGAAACACCATATATTTT
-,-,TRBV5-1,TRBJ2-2,CASSLGRATGELFF,TGCGCCAGCAGCTTGGGGAGAGCTACCGGGGAGCTGTTTTTT
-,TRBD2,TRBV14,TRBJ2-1,CASSQDFSGRYNEQFF,TGTGCCAGCAGCCAAGATTTTAGCGGGAGATACAATGAGCAGTTCTTC
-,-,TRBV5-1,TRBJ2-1,CASSSRGRRDNEQFF,TGCGCCAGCAGCTCCCGGGGGAGGAGAGACAATGAGCAGTTCTTC
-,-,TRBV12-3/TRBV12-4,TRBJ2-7,CASSNLNPVEQYF,TGTGCCAGCAGCAACCTAAACCCGGTCGAGCAGTACTTC
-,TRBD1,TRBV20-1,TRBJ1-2,CSASGDRDGYTF,TGCAGTGCTAGTGGGGACAGGGATGGCTACACCTTC
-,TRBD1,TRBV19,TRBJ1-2,CASRDRQGPTGYTF,TGTGCCAGTAGGGACCGACAGGGACCAACTGGCTACACCTTC
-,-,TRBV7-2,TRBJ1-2,CASRRQEHYGYTF,TGTGCCAGCAGAAGACAGGAGCACTATGGCTACACCTTC
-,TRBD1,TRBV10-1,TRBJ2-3,CASSDQPGQGTDTQYF,TGCGCCAGCAGTGATCAGCCGGGACAGGGGACAGATACGCAGTATTTT
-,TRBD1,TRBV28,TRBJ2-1,CASSLLTARGYGQFF,TGTGCCAGCAGCCTTCTTACTGCCAGGGGGTATGGGCAGTTCTTC
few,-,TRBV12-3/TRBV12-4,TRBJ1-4,CASEDSIGKLFF,TGTGCCAGCGAGGACAGTATAGGAAAACTGTTTTTT
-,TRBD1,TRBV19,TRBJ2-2,CASSIEMTGVDTGELFF,TGTGCCAGTAGTATAGAAATGACAGGGGTGGACACCGGGGAGCTGTTTTTT
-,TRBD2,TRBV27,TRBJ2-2,CASSPRTSAMNTGELFF,TGTGCCAGCAGTCCCCGGACTAGCGCGATGAACACCGGGGAGCTGTTTTTT
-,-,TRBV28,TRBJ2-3,CASSPPLVGDTQYF,TGTGCCAGCAGTCCGCCCTTGGTGGGCGATACGCAGTATTTT
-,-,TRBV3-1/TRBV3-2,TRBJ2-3,CASSQDRLATDTQYF,TGTGCCAGCAGCCAAGATCGGCTAGCAACAGATACGCAGTATTTT
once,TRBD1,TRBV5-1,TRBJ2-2,CASSLDRGTGELFF,TGCGCCAGCAGCTTGGACAGGGGGACCGGGGAGCTGTTTTTT
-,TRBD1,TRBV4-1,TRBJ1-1,CASSQSDRGRDTEAFF,TGCGCCAGCAGCCAATCAGACAGGGGGCGTGACACTGAAGCTTTCTTT
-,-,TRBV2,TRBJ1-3,CASSGLASGNTIYF,TGTGCCAGCAGTGGTTTAGCCTCTGGAAACACCATATATTTT
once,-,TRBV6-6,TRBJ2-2,CASSGQWNTGELFF,TGTGCCAGCAGTGGCCAGTGGAACACCGGGGAGCTGTTTTTT
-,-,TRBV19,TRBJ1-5,CASSINDRSQPQHF,TGTGCCAGTAGTATAAATGACAGGAGCCAGCCCCAGCATTTT
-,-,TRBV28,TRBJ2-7,CASNTQVRGYEQYF,TGTGCCAGCAATACCCAGGTTCGGGGGTACGAGCAGTACTTC
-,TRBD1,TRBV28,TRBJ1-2,CASSDPSGGSMGYTF,TGTGCCAGCAGCGACCCCTCAGGGGGGAGTATGGGCTACACCTTC
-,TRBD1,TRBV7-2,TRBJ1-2,CASSLARTGSGYTF,TGTGCCAGCAGCTTAGCGCGGACAGGCTCTGGCTACACCTTC
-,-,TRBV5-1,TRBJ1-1,CASSVTGNTEAFF,TGCGCCAGCAGCGTGACTGGGAACACTGAAGCTTTCTTT
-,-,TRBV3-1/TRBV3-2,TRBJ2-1,CASSQGASPGYEQFF,TGTGCCAGCAGCCAGGGGGCTAGCCCTGGGTATGAGCAGTTCTTC
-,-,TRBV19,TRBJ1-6,CASSGGQYSPLHF,TGTGCCAGTAGCGGGGGGCAATATTCACCCCTCCACTTT
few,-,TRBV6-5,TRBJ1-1,CASGQAEVLATEAFF,TGTGCCAGCGGCCAAGCGGAAGTCTTAGCCACTGAAGCTTTCTTT
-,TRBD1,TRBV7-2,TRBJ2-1,CASSNRGTGGRNEQFF,TGTGCCAGCAGCAACCGAGGGACAGGGGGCAGGAATGAGCAGTTCTTC
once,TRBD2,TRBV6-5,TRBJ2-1,CATLDGTSGVDEQFF,TGTGCCACACTAGATGGGACTAGCGGGGTCGATGAGCAGTTCTTC
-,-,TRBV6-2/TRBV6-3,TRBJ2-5,CASSYDRETQYF,TGTGCCAGCAGTTACGATCGGGAGACCCAGTACTTC
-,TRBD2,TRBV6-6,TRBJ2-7,CASSYQTSGRFEQYF,TGTGCCAGCAGTTACCAGACTAGCGGGAGATTCGAGCAGTACTTC
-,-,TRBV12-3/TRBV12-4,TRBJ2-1,CASSFRLDEQFF,TGTGCCAGCAGTTTTAGACTCGATGAGCAGTTCTTC
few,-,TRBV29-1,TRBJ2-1,CSVAGDYNEQFF,TGCAGCGTTGCGGGGGACTACAATGAGCAGTTCTTC
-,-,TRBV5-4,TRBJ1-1,CASGGPNTEAFF,TGTGCCAGCGGGGGCCCAAACACTGAAGCTTTCTTT
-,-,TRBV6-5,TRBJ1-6,CASLRGRNSPLHF,TGTGCCAGCCTAAGGGGGAGAAATTCACCCCTCCACTTT
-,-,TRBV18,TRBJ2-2,CASSLNRVDNTGELFF,TGTGCCAGCTCACTCAACAGGGTCGATAACACCGGGGAGCTGTTTTTT
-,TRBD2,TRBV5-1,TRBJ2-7,CASSSGTGTSGVQYF,TGCGCCAGCAGCTCGGGAACCGGGACTAGCGGTGTGCAGTACTTC
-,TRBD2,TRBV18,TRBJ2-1,CASSHSGGESNEQFF,TGTGCCAGCTCACATAGCGGGGGGGAATCCAATGAGCAGTTCTTC
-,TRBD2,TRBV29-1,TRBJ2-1,CSVERSGRGNEQFF,TGCAGCGTTGAGCGTAGCGGGAGAGGAAATGAGCAGTTCTTC